The clone carrying this T cell receptor (beta chain) was seen only once. Antigen unknown. This record comes from a study of identical twins. V lost 5 bases and J 2 bases, leaving 16 bases between the germline ends. This CDR3 has 15 residues. CDR1 is LNHDA, CDR2 SQIVND, per germline (reference sequence). Study observations and caveats: The more abundant beta clonotypes in cord blood had fewer insertions, and memory repertoires did not show this.

TCRdb processed the 5' RACE reads anew with MiXCR; each CDR3 protein has one entry. The sample holds hundreds of thousands of distinct CDR3 sequences; approximately 22% are singletons and the top ten take around 4.4%. These data also formed part of another study, on T cells expressing NK-cell markers.

Material: PBMCs. This chain joins TRBV19 and TRBJ2-7, with no clear D. This sequence originates from a woman under 30 in good health. As DNA, the CDR3 is TGTGCCAGTAGTCCGCGAATCCTGGGGACCTACGAGCAGTACTTC. Its protein product is CASSPRILGTYEQYF.